This is a list of T cell receptor beta chains from one sample in a study of blood T cell repertoires in COVID-19. Some clones are missing from TCRdb's copy, which holds only in-frame ones; the method was immunoSEQ multiplex PCR. The sample has about 99,000 clones; 84% are singletons. The sample comprised peripheral blood. These receptors originate from a human donor in a cohort sampled during active or convalescent COVID-19. Both conserved end residues are part of each CDR3. Fields, in order: clone size, D gene, J gene, V gene, CDR3 DNA, CDR3 protein. The D gene is left open where the match is weak. Size values are once, few and many counts, or a class for expanded clones, and some rows have none.

NA,NA,TRBJ2-1,TRBV28,TGTGCCAGCAGTTTAATAGGGAAGACTAGTATATCAGCCAGCGATGAGCAGTTCTTC,CASSLIGKTSISASDEQFF
few,NA,TRBJ1-3,TRBV30,TGTGCCTGGAGTGTGGGCCTCTCTGGAAACACCATATATTTT,CAWSVGLSGNTIYF
NA,NA,TRBJ1-5,TRBV5-1,TGCGCCAGCAGCTTGGGGGGCGGGACGGGACAGCCCCAGCATTTT,CASSLGGGTGQPQHF
NA,TRBD1,TRBJ1-2,TRBV6-5,TGTGCCACTCGCCAGGGGGTGGGTGGCTACACCTTC,CATRQGVGGYTF
once,TRBD1,TRBJ1-6,TRBV6-4,TGTGCCAGCAGTGGGGACAGACAGAATTCACCCCTCCACTTT,CASSGDRQNSPLHF
NA,NA,TRBJ1-4,TRBV2,TGTGCCAGACAGGGAAGAGGGACAATTAATGAAAAACTGTTTTTT,CARQGRGTINEKLFF
NA,TRBD1,TRBJ2-5,TRBV9,TGTGCCAGCAGCGTTATACCGGGACAGGGGGAAGAGACCCAGTACTTC,CASSVIPGQGEETQYF
NA,TRBD1,TRBJ2-1,TRBV19,TGTGCCAGTAGTCTCCAAGTAGGGGGCTTTGGGCAGTTCTTC,CASSLQVGGFGQFF
NA,NA,TRBJ1-4,TRBV9,TGTGCCAGCAGCGTACGCGGGGTGTCTAATGAAAAACTGTTTTTT,CASSVRGVSNEKLFF
once,NA,TRBJ2-3,TRBV7-9,TGTGCCAGCAGCTTACGCGGGGGCTTCACAGATACGCAGTATTTT,CASSLRGGFTDTQYF
NA,TRBD1,TRBJ1-2,TRBV19,TGTGCCAGTAGTCCTCCCGGACAGGCTATTACCTTC,CASSPPGQAITF
few,NA,TRBJ2-7,TRBV5-6,TGTGCCTCGGGTAGAGGTTACGAGCAGTACTTC,CASGRGYEQYF
NA,NA,TRBJ2-3,TRBV2,TGTGCCAGCAGGACTTTTATGAGCACAGATACGCAGTATTTT,CASRTFMSTDTQYF
NA,NA,TRBJ1-5,TRBV19,TGTGCCAGTAGTCTACAGGGTCGCAATCAGCCCCAGCATTTT,CASSLQGRNQPQHF
NA,NA,TRBJ2-7,TRBV10-2,TGCGCCAGCAGTGCAGGGGTCGGGTACGAGCAGTACTTC,CASSAGVGYEQYF
NA,NA,TRBJ1-1,TRBV4-1,TGCGCCAGCAGCGAGGGACACGCGAACACTGAAGCTTTCTTT,CASSEGHANTEAFF
NA,NA,TRBJ2-3,TRBV5-6,TGTGCCAGCAGCTTGTGGACAGACCCTAGGACAGATACGCAGTATTTT,CASSLWTDPRTDTQYF
NA,NA,TRBJ1-1,TRBV27,TGTGCCAGCAGACTAACGGACGGGGTGAACACTGAAGCTTTCTTT,CASRLTDGVNTEAFF
NA,TRBD2,TRBJ2-7,TRBV6-1,TGTGCCAGCAGTGGACAGAGCGGGGGGCTTCCCTACGAGCAGTACTTC,CASSGQSGGLPYEQYF